The 27 T cell receptor beta chains below were found in one sample sequenced in a study of vaccination effects on CD4 cells after COVID-19. The ViraFEST assay expanded antigen-specific CD4+ T cells with viral peptide pools before sequencing. After around ten days in culture, the CD4+ T cells were isolated. These TCRs are of unknown antigen specificity. TCRdb's table, derived via immunoSEQ multiplex PCR, lists solely in-frame clones and lacks some. This sample has 8,500 to 13,000 clones, with just under 75% found just once. Specimen: CD4+ T cells from PBMCs cultured with HCoV-229E spike peptides, collected before COVID-19 vaccination. All receptors come from a human donor who received a COVID-19 vaccine.

V is TRBV29-1 and J is TRBJ1-1; D possibly corresponds to TRBD1 (5 bases). The CDR3 is 14 amino acids. Germline CDR1 and CDR2: SQVTM and ANQGSEA. Trimming cost V 6 bases and J 2 bases, with 16 bases left between them. CDR3 coding DNA: TGCAGCGTCCTCCCAAGACAGAGCAACACTGAAGCTTTCTTT. This sequence encodes CSVLPRQSNTEAFF.

V usage is TRBV7-2 and J usage is TRBJ1-4; D remains ambiguous. There are 15 residues in the CDR3. Trimming removed 2 bases from V and 6 bases from J, with 13 bases in between. Per germline, CDR1 SGHTA and CDR2 FQGNSA. The CDR3 loop reads CASSLSGHRDEKLFF. DNA for the CDR3: TGTGCCAGCAGCTTATCCGGGCACCGCGATGAAAAACTGTTTTTT.

The V gene is TRBV5-1, the J gene TRBJ2-3, with 9 positions matching TRBD2. Germline V gene data show CDR1 as SGHRS and CDR2 as YFSETQ. This CDR3 comprises 14 residues. The trim removed 4 bases at V and 5 bases at J, leaving 5 bases unmatched. CDR3 loop: CASSASGTVDTQYF. CDR3 DNA sequence: TGCGCCAGCAGCGCTAGCGGGACGGTAGATACGCAGTATTTT.

This clone was seen only a few times. The V and J genes are TRBV2 and TRBJ2-7; D not resolved. Trimming stripped 3 bases from V and 6 bases from J, with 12 bases between. CDR1 and CDR2 (germline): SNHLY, FYNNEI. CDR3 length: 13 amino acids. The CDR3 DNA sequence: TGTGCCAGCAGTGAGTTGGAGCTCTTCGAGCAGTACTTC. Translation: CASSELELFEQYF. Full variable domain (remainder filled in from reference TRBV2 and TRBJ2-7): EPEVTQTPSHQVTQMGQEVILRCVPISNHLYFYWYRQILGQKVEFLVSFYNNEISEKSEIFDDQFSVERPDGSNFTLKIRSTKLEDSAMYFCASSELELFEQYFGPGTRLTVT.

The chain uses TRBV28 and TRBJ2-2; TRBD1 matches 7 bases. This CDR3 region has 17 residues. V was clipped by 2 bases and J by 5 bases; unmatched bases: 11. The V gene's germline CDR1 is MDHEN and CDR2 SYDVKM. The CDR3 bases are TGTGCCAGCAGTTTACGGGGCAGGGGGTATAGGACCGGGGAGCTGTTTTTT. Translating gives CASSLRGRGYRTGELFF.

This rearrangement joins TRBV30 to TRBJ1-1; D is unresolved. Per the germline V gene, CDR1 is GTSNPN and CDR2 is SVGIG (reference sequence). The CDR3 runs 12 residues. Trimming took off 2 bases at V and 2 bases at J, with 6 bases between the two ends. Here the CDR3 reads CAWSWGNTEAFF. As DNA, the CDR3 is TGTGCCTGGAGTTGGGGAAACACTGAAGCTTTCTTT.

The V and J genes are TRBV20-1 and TRBJ2-7, with D uncertain. Germline V gene data show CDR1 as DFQATT and CDR2 as SNEGSKA (reference sequence). The CDR3 totals 8 residues. The CDR3 DNA is TGCACCGAATACGAGCAGTACTTC. It translates to CTEYEQYF.

The V gene is TRBV5-1, the J gene TRBJ1-5; D gene ambiguous. The CDR3 totals 15 residues. V was clipped by 0 bases and J by 0 bases, with 7 bases between them. CDR1 and CDR2 (germline): SGHRS, YFSETQ. The CDR3 region is CASSLVGDSNQPQHF. DNA of the CDR3: TGCGCCAGCAGCTTGGTTGGCGATAGCAATCAGCCCCAGCATTTT.

V usage is TRBV24-1 and J usage is TRBJ2-1, with D unresolved. Trimming stripped 1 base from V and 5 bases from J, with 5 bases between. The germline V gene encodes CDR1 KGHDR and CDR2 SFDVKD. The CDR3 totals 13 residues. This CDR3 is CATSDLRDNEQFF. CDR3 DNA: TGTGCCACCAGTGATTTACGGGACAATGAGCAGTTCTTC.

CDR3 sequence reads: CASRGRGRGALGAFF. The DNA of the CDR3 is TGTGCCAGCAGAGGGAGAGGGAGGGGCGCGCTGGGAGCTTTCTTT. The genes are TRBV6-5 and TRBJ1-1; D possibly corresponds to TRBD1 (5 bases). V lost 6 bases to trimming and J lost 10 bases, with 24 bases between them. The CDR3 spans 15 residues. CDR1 and CDR2 (germline): MNHEY, SVGAGI.

This chain links TRBV7-9 with TRBJ2-7; D is undetermined. The V end lost 4 bases, the J end lost 6 bases, and 13 bases lay between the germline ends. Germline CDR1 SEHNR, CDR2 FQNEAQ (reference sequence). CDR3 length: 13 amino acids. DNA for the CDR3: TGTGCCAGCAGCTGGAGTGAGGCATTCGAGCAGTACTTC. Amino acids: CASSWSEAFEQYF.

The chain combines TRBV5-1 with TRBJ2-6; D assignment may be TRBD1 or TRBD2 (6 bases each). Deletions cut 0 bases from V and 4 bases from J, with 14 bases between. The CDR3 has 17 amino acids. Germline V lookup: CDR1 SGHRS, CDR2 YFSETQ. The CDR3 sequence is CASSLAGGTTGANVLTF. In DNA, the CDR3 is TGCGCCAGCAGCTTGGCCGGGGGCACCACCGGGGCCAACGTCCTGACTTTC.

The chain links TRBV7-2 to TRBJ2-1; a possible D gene is TRBD2 (5 bases). V lost 1 base to trimming and J lost 12 bases, with 13 bases between them. Germline V gene sequence: CDR1 SGHTA, CDR2 FQGNSA. This CDR3 is built from 13 residues. CDR3 loop: CASSLGRIGVQFF. In DNA, the CDR3 is TGTGCCAGCAGCTTAGGGAGAATCGGGGTGCAGTTCTTC.

The chain uses TRBV14 and TRBJ2-3; tentatively, D is TRBD1 (5 bases). The CDR3 extends over 14 amino acids. V lost 4 bases and J 4 bases, leaving 12 bases between the germline ends. Germline V lookup: CDR1 SGHDN, CDR2 FVKESK. The CDR3, as DNA: TGTGCCAGCAGCCCATTGCCAGGGCCAGATACGCAGTATTTT. Translated, it gives CASSPLPGPDTQYF.

The chain links TRBV12-3 or TRBV12-4 to TRBJ1-4, with 9 bases lining up with TRBD1. The CDR3 covers 13 residues. V lost 7 bases to trimming and J lost 10 bases; unmatched junction nucleotides: 7. The CDR3 loop is CASNPLGQGKLFF. As DNA, the CDR3 is TGTGCCAGCAATCCCCTGGGACAGGGAAAACTGTTTTTT.

This chain connects TRBV25-1 to TRBJ2-3; 11 bases map to TRBD2. The CDR3 consists of 18 residues. Trimming cost V 3 bases and J 6 bases; bases outside gene matches: 14. Per germline, CDR1 MGHDK and CDR2 SYGVNS. The CDR3 sequence: CASSDRGSGGASRDTQYF. CDR3 sequence (DNA): TGTGCCAGCAGTGATCGGGGTAGCGGGGGGGCGAGTAGGGATACGCAGTATTTT. The full variable domain, its missing parts supplied by reference TRBV25-1 and TRBJ2-3, is EADIYQTPRYLVIGTGKKITLECSQTMGHDKMYWYQQDPGMELHLIHYSYGVNSTEKGDLSSESTVSRIRTEHFPLTLESARPSHTSQYLCASSDRGSGGASRDTQYFGPGTRLTVL.

The rearrangement uses TRBV10-3 and TRBJ1-1; 9 positions agree with TRBD1. The CDR3 is 17 amino acids. Germline assignment: CDR1 ENHRY and CDR2 SYGVKD. V lost 4 bases, J lost 11 bases, and 20 bases stayed unmatched. The CDR3 loop reads CAISAILRDREAGGAFF. The DNA for the CDR3 is TGTGCCATCAGTGCGATTCTCCGGGACAGGGAGGCCGGAGGGGCTTTCTTT.

The chain couples TRBV4-1 to TRBJ1-4; D perhaps matches TRBD1 (5 bases). The V and J ends lost 2 bases and 5 bases respectively, with 12 bases between them. Germline assignment: CDR1 MGHRA and CDR2 YSYEKL. The CDR3 contains 15 residues. The CDR3 spells CASSQLWGSNEKLFF. CDR3 nucleotide sequence: TGCGCCAGCAGCCAACTTTGGGGCAGCAATGAAAAACTGTTTTTT.

There are a few counts of this clone. The chain has TRBV27 and TRBJ2-1; perhaps TRBD1 as D (6 bases). This CDR3 is built from 13 residues. Germline CDR1 is MNHEY and CDR2 is SMNVEV (reference sequence). V gave up 3 bases and J gave up 7 bases, with 10 bases separating them. Written as DNA, the CDR3 is TGTGCCAGCAGTTTGGACAGTCGAAATGAGCAGTTCTTC. It codes for CASSLDSRNEQFF.

The chain combines TRBV28 with TRBJ2-3; D might be TRBD1 (5 bases). This CDR3 spans 15 amino acids. V was pared by 2 bases and J by 1 base, with 10 bases between. Germline V lookup: CDR1 MDHEN, CDR2 SYDVKM. The chain's CDR3 is CASSLQGGGTDTQYF. The CDR3 DNA is TGTGCCAGCAGTTTACAGGGTGGCGGCACAGATACGCAGTATTTT.

The chain couples TRBV18 to TRBJ1-2, with D perhaps matching TRBD1 (5 bases). Trimming took off 6 bases at V and 1 base at J, with 12 bases between the two ends. The CDR3 covers 14 residues. Per the germline V gene, CDR1 is KGHSH and CDR2 is LQKENI. The CDR3 nucleotides read TGTGCCAGCTCTCCGAGGGGAGATAACTATGGCTACACCTTC. It codes for CASSPRGDNYGYTF.

The V call is TRBV7-2, the J call TRBJ2-7; D might be TRBD1 or TRBD2, each matching 5 bases. V was cut by 8 bases and J by 3 bases, with 17 bases left in between. CDR1 is SGHTA and CDR2 is FQGNSA in the germline V gene. The CDR3 runs to 14 residues. The DNA for the CDR3 is TGTGCCAGCGCCGAGAGGGGTGTGGTCTACGAGCAGTACTTC. Translated, it gives CASAERGVVYEQYF. Looking up the rest from reference TRBV7-2 and TRBJ2-7 gives the full variable domain: GAGVSQSPSNKVTEKGKDVELRCDPISGHTALYWYRQSLGQGLEFLIYFQGNSAPDKSGLPSDRFSAERTGGSVSTLTIQRTQQEDSAVYLCASAERGVVYEQYFGPGTRLTVT.

V and J are TRBV11-2 and TRBJ1-6; D not certain. Germline CDR1 reads SGHAT; CDR2 reads FQNNGV. V dropped 1 base and J dropped 11 bases, with 15 bases sitting between them. The CDR3 covers 15 residues. CDR3 protein: CASSLGATALTPLHF. In DNA form, the CDR3 reads TGTGCCAGCAGCTTAGGCGCCACGGCTTTAACACCCCTCCACTTT.

This clone occurred a few times. This chain uses TRBV4-1 with TRBJ1-2; the D is unclear. Germline V gene sequence: CDR1 MGHRA, CDR2 YSYEKL. The germline V and J ends were trimmed by 4 bases and 3 bases, with 9 bases remaining between them. The CDR3 is 13 residues long. The CDR3 bases are TGCGCCAGCAGCCTCGATACCTACTATGGCTACACCTTC. Protein: CASSLDTYYGYTF.

The chain carries TRBV5-5 and TRBJ2-1, with 10 bases matching TRBD1. V shed 9 bases and J 0 bases; nucleotides not matched to a gene: 9. Germline values: CDR1 SGHKS, CDR2 YYEKEE (reference sequence). The CDR3 contains 16 residues. The CDR3 DNA reads as TGTGCCACGGACAGGGGGGCCCCAGGCTCCTACAATGAGCAGTTCTTC. Translation: CATDRGAPGSYNEQFF. Full variable domain (remainder filled in from reference TRBV5-5 and TRBJ2-1): DAGVTQSPTHLIKTRGQQVTLRCSPISGHKSVSWYQQVLGQGPQFIFQYYEKEERGRGNFPDRFSARQFPNYSSELNVNALLLGDSALYLCATDRGAPGSYNEQFFGPGTRLTVL.

The rearrangement joins TRBV6-4 to TRBJ1-4; 10 bases fit TRBD1. The CDR3 length is 15 residues. Germline assignment: CDR1 MRHNA and CDR2 SNTAGT. J was trimmed by 5 bases and V by 2 bases; bases with no gene match: 2. CDR3 residues: CASSDPGQGNEKLFF. In DNA, the CDR3 is TGTGCCAGCAGTGACCCGGGACAGGGGAATGAAAAACTGTTTTTT.

The rearrangement joins TRBV19 to TRBJ2-1; TRBD2 matches at 7 bases. Trimming cost V 0 bases and J 7 bases; bases outside gene matches: 9. CDR1 and CDR2 from the germline V gene are LNHDA and SQIVND (reference sequence). This CDR3 is 16 amino acids long. The DNA of the CDR3 is TGTGCCAGTAGTATAGATGCCGGGACTACGAGAAATGAGCAGTTCTTC. Translation: CASSIDAGTTRNEQFF. Looking up the rest from reference TRBV19 and TRBJ2-1 gives the full variable domain: DGGITQSPKYLFRKEGQNVTLSCEQNLNHDAMYWYRQDPGQGLRLIYYSQIVNDFQKGDIAEGYSVSREKKESFPLTVTSAQKNPTAFYLCASSIDAGTTRNEQFFGPGTRLTVL.